One sample yielded the 30 T cell receptor beta chains listed below, sequenced in a study of CD8+ T cells in alopecia areata. As the sequencing template, cDNA was produced by extracting RNA and reverse transcribing it. Profiled with immunoSEQ multiplex PCR; TCRdb holds only in-frame clones, not every one. The data hold fewer than 150,000 clones, with 82% observed a single time. Specified treatment: oral pan-JAK inhibitor, 5-10 mg twice daily. The specimen comprised CD8+ T cells sorted from blood, sampled at week 4, from a patient treated with tofacitinib. These receptors were obtained from a human donor with alopecia areata.

The chain has TRBV29-1 and TRBJ2-3, with 14 bases aligning to TRBD2. Germline loops: CDR1 SQVTM, CDR2 ANQGSEA. This CDR3 has 18 residues. V lost 3 bases to trimming and J lost 0 bases; unmatched junction nucleotides: 8. The CDR3 reads CSVEGQTSGRESTDTQYF. The CDR3 nucleotides read TGCAGCGTTGAGGGTCAGACTAGCGGGAGGGAAAGCACAGATACGCAGTATTTT.

The chain uses TRBV27 and TRBJ2-3; maybe TRBD2 (7 bases). The CDR3 is 15 amino acids. V dropped 7 bases and J dropped 2 bases, with 16 bases sitting between them. CDR1 is MNHEY, CDR2 SMNVEV, per germline (reference sequence). CDR3 amino acids: CASNRAGASTDTQYF. The CDR3 coding sequence is TGTGCCAGCAATAGGGCGGGGGCTTCCACAGATACGCAGTATTTT.

The chain is built from TRBV4-1 and TRBJ2-1, with D possibly matching TRBD2 (7 bases). The V and J ends lost 0 bases and 9 bases respectively, with 12 bases between them. The CDR3 length is 14 residues. Germline V gene lookup returns CDR1 MGHRA and CDR2 YSYEKL. The CDR3: CASSQDRGGSEQFF. The CDR3 bases are TGCGCCAGCAGCCAAGATAGGGGGGGCAGTGAGCAGTTCTTC.

The V call is TRBV5-1, the J call TRBJ2-1; no clear D. Trimming took off 4 bases at V and 7 bases at J, with 15 bases between the two ends. The CDR3 is 14 amino acids. Germline CDR1 and CDR2: SGHRS and YFSETQ. The CDR3, as DNA: TGCGCCAGCAGCCCCCAAAGGAGTGGAAATGAGCAGTTCTTC. Amino acid sequence: CASSPQRSGNEQFF.

V and J are TRBV11-2 and TRBJ1-1, with 7 bases identical to TRBD1. CDR3 size: 17 residues. Losses at the gene ends were 5 bases for V and 1 base for J; bases not matched to a gene: 13. Germline CDR1 and CDR2: SGHAT and FQNNGV. The CDR3 DNA reads as TGTGCCAGCAGCGATCATTATGGTAGGACAGGGAACACTGAAGCTTTCTTT. Protein sequence: CASSDHYGRTGNTEAFF.

The rearrangement joins TRBV9 to TRBJ1-1, with D possibly being TRBD1 (5 bases). V lost 0 bases and J 0 bases, leaving 9 bases between the germline ends. This CDR3 is 15 amino acids long. CDR1 is SGDLS, CDR2 YYNGEE, per germline. The CDR3 bases are TGTGCCAGCAGCGTAGAGACGGACATGAACACTGAAGCTTTCTTT. Encoded protein: CASSVETDMNTEAFF.

The chain employs TRBV5-1 and TRBJ2-7; 9 nucleotides agree with TRBD1. The CDR3 loop spans 14 amino acids. Germline V gene lookup returns CDR1 SGHRS and CDR2 YFSETQ. Unmatched junction bases numbered 5, after V lost 3 bases and J lost 4 bases. CDR3 coding DNA: TGCGCCAGCAGCTCCGGACAGGGGATTTACGAGCAGTACTTC. Its protein product is CASSSGQGIYEQYF.

CDR3 nucleotides: TGTGCCATCAGTGAGATAGACCTTAACTATGGCTACACCTTC. This codes for CAISEIDLNYGYTF. This chain links TRBV10-3 with TRBJ1-2; D is unresolved. This CDR3 spans 14 amino acids. Per the germline V gene, CDR1 is ENHRY and CDR2 is SYGVKD. V lost 2 bases to trimming and J lost 1 base, with 8 bases between them.

This rearrangement joins TRBV5-6 to TRBJ2-1, with D maybe TRBD1 (6 bases). The CDR3 sequence is 14 residues long. Germline V gene lookup returns CDR1 SGHDT and CDR2 YYEEEE. V lost 1 base, J lost 5 bases, and 10 bases lay in between. CDR3 amino acids: CASSLNAGDNEQFF. CDR3 bases: TGTGCCAGCAGCTTGAATGCAGGGGACAATGAGCAGTTCTTC. Full variable domain (missing parts from reference TRBV5-6 and TRBJ2-1): DAGVTQSPTHLIKTRGQQVTLRCSPKSGHDTVSWYQQALGQGPQFIFQYYEEEERQRGNFPDRFSGHQFPNYSSELNVNALLLGDSALYLCASSLNAGDNEQFFGPGTRLTVL.

This clone occurred a few times. The chain carries TRBV28 and TRBJ2-1; TRBD1 or TRBD2 may be the D gene (5 bases each). CDR3 length: 15 residues. V shed 4 bases and J shed 7 bases, with 17 bases lying between them. CDR1 is MDHEN and CDR2 is SYDVKM in the germline V gene. The CDR3 DNA reads TGTGCCAGCAGTTCTCGGGACGGCCTATGGAATGAGCAGTTCTTC. It is translated as CASSSRDGLWNEQFF.

The rearrangement links TRBV5-1 to TRBJ2-7, with 7 bases that match TRBD2. The CDR3 has 14 amino acids. Germline CDR1 and CDR2: SGHRS and YFSETQ. The J segment lost 0 bases and the V segment lost 4 bases, leaving 4 bases of the junction unmatched. CDR3 bases: TGCGCCAGCAGCGTCGGACTAGGCTCCTACGAGCAGTACTTC. As protein: CASSVGLGSYEQYF.

This clone has only a few counts. This chain uses TRBV7-9 with TRBJ2-7; D is perhaps TRBD2 (6 bases). The germline V and J ends were trimmed by 4 bases and 2 bases, with 15 bases remaining between them. The CDR3 has 15 residues. Looked up from germline, CDR1 is SEHNR and CDR2 is FQNEAQ (reference sequence). The CDR3 spells CASSWGLSQTYEQYF. The DNA for the CDR3 is TGTGCCAGCAGCTGGGGACTCTCCCAGACCTACGAGCAGTACTTC.

This clone was counted only a few times. The chain recombines TRBV2 with TRBJ2-1; D perhaps matches TRBD2 (5 bases). The ends were cut back, 4 bases at V and 10 bases at J, with 11 bases in the middle. The CDR3 covers 12 residues. Germline CDR1 reads SNHLY; CDR2 reads FYNNEI. CDR3 nucleotide sequence: TGTGCCAGCAGTGGGCCGCCGGGAGAGCAGTTCTTC. Protein product: CASSGPPGEQFF.

This clone is a singleton in its sample. The chain joins TRBV7-8 to TRBJ1-6; no definite D call. Trimming stripped 4 bases from V and 7 bases from J, with 14 bases between. This CDR3 has 15 amino acids. CDR1 is SGHVS and CDR2 is FQNEAQ in the germline V gene. In DNA, the CDR3 is TGTGCCAGCAGCTCCCGGACGGCCTCCAATTCACCCCTCCACTTT. Protein product: CASSSRTASNSPLHF.

V is TRBV6-1 and J is TRBJ2-7; 9 bases line up with TRBD1. The CDR3 contains 14 residues. Trimming at V came to 6 bases and at J to 3 bases, leaving 6 bases not matched to a gene. CDR1 MNHNS and CDR2 SASEGT come from the germline V gene. The chain's CDR3 is CASSPGQGLYEQYF. CDR3 DNA: TGTGCCAGCAGCCCGGGACAGGGTCTCTACGAGCAGTACTTC.

The rearrangement uses TRBV27 and TRBJ1-2; the match to TRBD1 covers 8 bases. Germline lookup yields CDR1 MNHEY and CDR2 SMNVEV (reference sequence). The CDR3 covers 12 residues. J gave up 8 bases and V 6 bases, and 5 bases lay outside the gene matches. DNA of the CDR3: TGTGCCAGCAGCAATAGGGACAGGGGCTACACCTTC. Translating gives CASSNRDRGYTF.

The chain employs TRBV11-2 and TRBJ2-7; D is unresolved. The V gene lost 1 base and the J gene lost 5 bases, with 9 bases spanning the gap. Germline V gives CDR1 SGHAT, CDR2 FQNNGV. This CDR3 is 13 amino acids long. CDR3 DNA sequence: TGTGCCAGCAGCTTAGGGCCGATCAACGAGCAGTACTTC. This encodes CASSLGPINEQYF.

This clone was recorded once. V gene TRBV5-6 combines with J gene TRBJ2-3, with 8 bases aligning to TRBD2. The J segment lost 6 bases and the V segment lost 4 bases, leaving 13 bases of the junction unmatched. The CDR3 is made up of 16 amino acids. Germline CDR1 reads SGHDT; CDR2 reads YYEEEE. The CDR3 sequence: CASSAPGLVKGDTQYF. The DNA for the CDR3 is TGTGCCAGCAGCGCGCCGGGACTAGTAAAAGGGGATACGCAGTATTTT.

J is TRBJ2-2 and V is TRBV4-1, with 7 bases lining up with TRBD1. CDR3 length: 18 residues. V lost 0 bases and J lost 2; bases outside the gene matches: 9. The germline V gene encodes CDR1 MGHRA and CDR2 YSYEKL. CDR3: CASSQDPSGGVNTGELFF. In DNA form, the CDR3 reads TGCGCCAGCAGCCAAGATCCATCAGGGGGTGTTAACACCGGGGAGCTGTTTTTT.

About this clone itself: Relative to the germline gene, one junction end is altered; a read error may explain this. The chain recombines TRBV7-9 with TRBJ1-2, with D possibly being TRBD1 (6 bases). The CDR3 loop spans 13 amino acids. Germline V lookup: CDR1 SEHNR, CDR2 FQNEAQ (reference sequence). The DNA for the CDR3 is TGTGCCAGCAGTTTAGAGGACAGAGATGGCTACACCTTC. It codes for CASSLEDRDGYTF.

The chain is built from TRBV7-9 and TRBJ1-6; D is unresolved. Deletions cut 3 bases from V and 9 bases from J, with 3 bases between. CDR3 length: 11 residues. Germline V gene data show CDR1 as SEHNR and CDR2 as FQNEAQ (reference sequence). As DNA, the CDR3 is TGTGCCAGCAGCTTGGGTTCACCCCTCCACTTT. Translating it yields CASSLGSPLHF. Variable domain in full (rest from reference TRBV7-9 and TRBJ1-6): DTGVSQNPRHKITKRGQNVTFRCDPISEHNRLYWYRQTLGQGPEFLTYFQNEAQLEKSRLLSDRFSAERPKGSFSTLEIQRTEQGDSAMYLCASSLGSPLHFGNGTRLTVT.

The J gene is TRBJ2-1, the V gene TRBV4-3; unclear D gene. CDR1 is LGHNA and CDR2 is YSLEER in the germline V gene. V lost 0 bases and J lost 0, with 9 bases in between. The CDR3 runs 16 residues. This chain's CDR3 is CASSQERHPSYNEQFF. Here the CDR3 DNA reads TGCGCCAGCAGCCAAGAGCGGCATCCCTCCTACAATGAGCAGTTCTTC.

The gene calls are TRBV7-8 and TRBJ2-3; TRBD1 matches at 8 bases. The V and J ends lost 5 bases and 0 bases, in that order; junction bases with no gene match: 7. Germline lookup yields CDR1 SGHVS and CDR2 FQNEAQ. The CDR3 runs 16 residues. The CDR3 coding sequence is TGTGCCAGCAGCCTTGACAGGGGACCGAGCACAGATACGCAGTATTTT. Its protein is CASSLDRGPSTDTQYF. The complete variable domain, with remaining parts taken from reference TRBV7-8 and TRBJ2-3, reads GAGVSQSPRYKVAKRGQDVALRCDPISGHVSLFWYQQALGQGPEFLTYFQNEAQLDKSGLPSDRFFAERPEGSVSTLKIQRTQQEDSAVYLCASSLDRGPSTDTQYFGPGTRLTVL.

This rearrangement joins TRBV5-4 to TRBJ2-7, with 8 bases matching TRBD1. Trimming at V came to 4 bases and at J to 0 bases, leaving 3 bases not matched to a gene. The CDR3 sequence is 14 residues long. Germline-derived CDR1 and CDR2 are SGHNT and YYREEE (reference sequence). CDR3 sequence (DNA): TGTGCCAGCAGCAGTGGACAGGGCTCCTACGAGCAGTACTTC. As protein: CASSSGQGSYEQYF.

The genes are TRBV27 and TRBJ2-7, with 7 bases aligning to TRBD1. V lost 6 bases and J lost 2; bases outside the gene matches: 10. Germline CDR1 is MNHEY and CDR2 is SMNVEV (reference sequence). The CDR3 contains 15 residues. Here the CDR3 reads CASSRADRSAYEQYF. Here the CDR3 DNA reads TGTGCCAGCAGCCGAGCGGACAGGTCCGCCTACGAGCAGTACTTC.

The V and J genes are TRBV29-1 and TRBJ2-1; maybe TRBD1 (6 bases). This CDR3 is built from 14 residues. V lost 4 bases and J 1 base, leaving 11 bases between the germline ends. The V gene's germline CDR1 is SQVTM and CDR2 ANQGSEA. The CDR3 protein is CSVAGDRSYNEQFF. For the CDR3, the DNA is TGCAGCGTTGCCGGTGACAGGTCCTACAATGAGCAGTTCTTC.

This sequence joins TRBV4-1 and TRBJ1-2, with D unresolved. The CDR3 runs 13 residues. Germline V lookup: CDR1 MGHRA, CDR2 YSYEKL. V was trimmed by 5 bases and J by 6 bases, leaving 13 bases between them. The CDR3 spells CASSSGWEDGYTF. CDR3 in DNA: TGCGCCAGCAGCTCTGGCTGGGAGGATGGCTACACCTTC.

This clone was observed a few times. This chain uses TRBV19 with TRBJ2-2, with D perhaps TRBD1 or TRBD2 (5 bases each). The V gene lost 6 bases and the J gene lost 6 bases, with 14 bases spanning the gap. This CDR3 contains 14 residues. Germline-derived CDR1 and CDR2 are LNHDA and SQIVND (reference sequence). The CDR3 nucleotides read TGTGCCAGTAGAGGGACGGCCTCCTCCGGGGAGCTGTTTTTT. Translation: CASRGTASSGELFF.

The genes are TRBV6-6 and TRBJ1-2; D is uncertain. Germline-derived CDR1 and CDR2 are MNHNY and SVGAGI (reference sequence). Trimming took 2 bases from V and 4 from J, leaving 14 bases between them. The CDR3 is made up of 15 amino acids. The CDR3 here is CASSYDITTGYGYTF. The CDR3 bases are TGTGCCAGCAGTTACGACATCACCACGGGCTATGGCTACACCTTC.

The CDR3 spells CASSSGSLINEQFF. In DNA, the CDR3 is TGTGCCAGCAGCTCCGGGAGTTTAATCAATGAGCAGTTCTTC. The chain has TRBV13 and TRBJ2-1; TRBD2 is a possible D gene (6 bases). CDR3 length equals 14 residues. Germline CDR1 is PRHDT and CDR2 is FYEKMQ (reference sequence). Trimming stripped 4 bases from V and 6 bases from J, with 13 bases between.